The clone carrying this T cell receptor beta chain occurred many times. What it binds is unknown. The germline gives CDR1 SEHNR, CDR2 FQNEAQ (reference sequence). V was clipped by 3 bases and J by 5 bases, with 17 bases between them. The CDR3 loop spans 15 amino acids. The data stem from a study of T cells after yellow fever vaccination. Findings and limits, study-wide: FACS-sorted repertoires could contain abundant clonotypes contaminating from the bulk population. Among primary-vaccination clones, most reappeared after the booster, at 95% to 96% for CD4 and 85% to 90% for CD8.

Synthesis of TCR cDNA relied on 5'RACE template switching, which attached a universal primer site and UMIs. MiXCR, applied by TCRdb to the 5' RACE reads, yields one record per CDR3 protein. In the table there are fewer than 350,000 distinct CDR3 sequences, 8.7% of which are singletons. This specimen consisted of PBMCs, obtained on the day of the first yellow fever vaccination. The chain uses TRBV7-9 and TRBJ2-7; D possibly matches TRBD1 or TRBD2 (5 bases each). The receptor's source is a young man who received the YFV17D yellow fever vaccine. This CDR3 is CASSFSDRGLHEQYF. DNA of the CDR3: TGTGCCAGCAGCTTTTCTGACCGGGGCCTCCACGAGCAGTACTTC.